This T cell receptor beta chain was sequenced during a study of CD8+ T cells in alopecia areata. The overall study: The graft donors were approximately 6-13-month-old C3H/HeJ mice with spontaneous alopecia, and their skin went to approximately 7-10-week-old female C3H/HeJ mice.

The study, taken as a whole, reports: Scalp samples also contribute reads from the resident alphabeta T cells found in normal skin. Against the mouse data, patients shared TCRs less clearly, possibly for HLA reasons.

RNA, once extracted, was reverse transcribed into cDNA for use as the sequencing template. Profiled with immunoSEQ multiplex PCR; TCRdb holds only in-frame clones, not every one. Reported are over 100,000 clones, none seen only once; the ten largest carry 20%. Trimming removed 5 bases at V and 1 base at J, with 7 bases between. Germline V CDR1 and CDR2: NSHNY, SYGAGN. The CDR3 spans 13 residues. In the case of this clone: What it recognizes is unknown. The gene names here belong to mouse. The read falls 4 residues short of the CDR3 end, and the missing part is taken from the germline J gene.

Sequencing used lesional skin. V is TRBV13-1 and J is TRBJ2-1, with D possibly TRBD1 on 6 matching bases. The receptor's source is a C3H/HeJ mouse with alopecia areata. This mouse strain has H2-k as its MHC haplotype. The CDR3 here is CASSRGNYAEQFF. The covered CDR3 bases are TGTGCCAGCAGCAGGGGAAACTATGCT.